The table lists the clone carrying this TCR beta chain with a few counts. The antigen remains unidentified. The ends were cut back, 0 bases at V and 4 bases at J, with 11 bases in the middle. The CDR3 totals 15 residues. Germline V gene lookup returns CDR1 SGHRS and CDR2 YFSETQ. The sample comes from a study of beta chain features in type 1 diabetes. Study-wide background: Cell yields, gender and age were comparable in patients and healthy donors. Whole-study results and caveats: Comparison showed that naive, central memory and Treg TCRB repertoires appeared more similar among patients than among healthy donors. The question of HLA type influencing TCRB rearrangement was one that remained unresolved here.

Sequencing targeted expressed TCRB transcripts, as all isolated RNA had been reverse transcribed. Some clones are missing from TCRdb's copy, which holds only in-frame ones; the method was immunoSEQ multiplex PCR. The data contain around 300,000 clones, 9.5% to 11% of them singletons. The sequence was obtained from a woman between 25 and 40 years old in good health. V usage is TRBV5-1 and J usage is TRBJ2-1, with D possibly matching TRBD1 (6 bases). Material for sequencing was naive CD4+ T cells from blood. The CDR3 sequence is CASSLVTGSYNEQFF. The CDR3 DNA sequence: TGCGCCAGCAGCTTGGTTACAGGGTCATACAATGAGCAGTTCTTC.